This T cell receptor (beta chain) emerged from a study of T cell responses to AZD1222 COVID-19 vaccine. Here immunoSEQ multiplex PCR was the method, and the copy in TCRdb shows in-frame clones only, minus some. The table lists approximately 90,000 clones, approximately 94% of them singletons, with 10% to 15% in the top ten. The CDR3 is made up of 14 amino acids. V was trimmed by 0 bases and J by 7 bases, leaving 10 bases between them. Germline CDR1 reads MDHEN; CDR2 reads SYDVKM. The chain links TRBV28 to TRBJ1-5; a possible D gene is TRBD1 (5 bases). This sample comprised peripheral blood, obtained on day 0 of AZD1222 vaccination. The receptor's source is an adult in good health. Here the CDR3 reads CASSLWGGGQPQHF. The CDR3 DNA follows: TGTGCCAGCAGTTTATGGGGGGGAGGACAGCCCCAGCATTTT.